This section outlines one T cell receptor (beta chain) sequence together with its context. This sample was taken from a study of shared clonotypes between healthy human individuals. The V end was cut by 7 bases, the J end by 5 bases, with 16 bases between. The CDR3 has 14 amino acids. Germline loops: CDR1 MNHNS, CDR2 SASEGT. Sequencing used immunoSEQ multiplex PCR; TCRdb keeps in-frame clones, though not all of them. The data show 2.3 million or so clones, with approximately 95% seen just once and about 0.41% held by the top ten. All donors were Caucasian adults living in Nashville, Tennessee. This TCR was sampled from a man between 18 and 35 years old in good health. Some clones in this sample may be carry-over from other donors' samples. This chain uses TRBV6-1 with TRBJ2-3; D gene unclear. The specimen was naive CD4+ T cells from PBMCs. The sample's subset: CD45RA+ positively selected. CDR3 in DNA: TGTGCCAGCACTCTTCGAGCCGTTAGAGATACGCAGTATTTT. Its protein is CASTLRAVRDTQYF.